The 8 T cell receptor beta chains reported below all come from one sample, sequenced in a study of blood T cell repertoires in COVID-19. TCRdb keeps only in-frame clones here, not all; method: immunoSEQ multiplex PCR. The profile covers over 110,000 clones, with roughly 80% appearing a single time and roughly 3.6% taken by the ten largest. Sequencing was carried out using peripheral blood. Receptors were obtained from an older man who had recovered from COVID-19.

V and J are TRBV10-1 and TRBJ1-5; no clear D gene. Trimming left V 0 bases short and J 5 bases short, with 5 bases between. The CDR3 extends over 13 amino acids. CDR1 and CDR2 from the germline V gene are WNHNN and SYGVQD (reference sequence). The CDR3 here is CASSESGDQPQHF. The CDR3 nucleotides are TGCGCCAGCAGTGAGTCCGGGGATCAGCCCCAGCATTTT.

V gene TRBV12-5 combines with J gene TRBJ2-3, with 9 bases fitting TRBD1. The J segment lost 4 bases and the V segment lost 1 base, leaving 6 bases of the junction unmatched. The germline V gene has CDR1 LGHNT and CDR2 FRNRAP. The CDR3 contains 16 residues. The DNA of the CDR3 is TGTGCTAGTGGTTTGGCCTGGACAGGGGTCGCAGATACGCAGTATTTT. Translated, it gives CASGLAWTGVADTQYF.

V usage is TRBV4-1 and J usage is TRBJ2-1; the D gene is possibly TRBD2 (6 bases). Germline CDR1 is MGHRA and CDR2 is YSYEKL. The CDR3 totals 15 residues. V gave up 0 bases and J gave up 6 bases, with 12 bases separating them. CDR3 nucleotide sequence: TGCGCCAGCAGCCAAGATAGCCGGGACTTCAATGAGCAGTTCTTC. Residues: CASSQDSRDFNEQFF.

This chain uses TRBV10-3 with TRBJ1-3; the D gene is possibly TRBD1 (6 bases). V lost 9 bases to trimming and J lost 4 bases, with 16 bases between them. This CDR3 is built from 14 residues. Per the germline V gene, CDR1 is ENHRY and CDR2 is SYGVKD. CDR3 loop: CAIGGGNEGNTIYF. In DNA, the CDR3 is TGTGCCATAGGGGGGGGCAACGAAGGAAACACCATATATTTT.

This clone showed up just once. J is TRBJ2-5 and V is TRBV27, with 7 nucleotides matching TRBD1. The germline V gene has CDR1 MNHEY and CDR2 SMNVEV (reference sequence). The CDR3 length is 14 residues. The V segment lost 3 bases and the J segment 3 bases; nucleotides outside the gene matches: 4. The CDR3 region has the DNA TGTGCCAGCAGTTTGTACACAGGGGAAGAGACCCAGTACTTC. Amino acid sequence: CASSLYTGEETQYF.

In DNA, the CDR3 is TGTGCCAGCAGCTTGTTGGGGCGCCCTGGAAACACCATATATTTT. Amino acids: CASSLLGRPGNTIYF. The chain has TRBV5-4 and TRBJ1-3; a possible D gene is TRBD1 (5 bases). The CDR3 has 15 residues. Germline-derived CDR1 and CDR2 are SGHNT and YYREEE (reference sequence). The V and J ends lost 1 base and 2 bases respectively, with 10 bases between them.

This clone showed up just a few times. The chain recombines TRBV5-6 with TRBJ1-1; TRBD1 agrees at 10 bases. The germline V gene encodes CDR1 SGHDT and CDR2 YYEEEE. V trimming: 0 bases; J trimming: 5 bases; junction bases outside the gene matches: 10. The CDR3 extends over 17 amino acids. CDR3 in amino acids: CASSLDPGQGLGTEAFF. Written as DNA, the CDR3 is TGTGCCAGCAGCTTGGATCCGGGACAGGGGCTGGGAACTGAAGCTTTCTTT.

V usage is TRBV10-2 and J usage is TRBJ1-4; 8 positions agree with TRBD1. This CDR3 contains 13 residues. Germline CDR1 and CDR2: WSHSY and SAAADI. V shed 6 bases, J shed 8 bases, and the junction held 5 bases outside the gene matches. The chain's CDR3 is CASSRDRTEKLFF. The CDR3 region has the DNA TGCGCCAGCAGCCGGGACAGGACAGAAAAACTGTTTTTT.